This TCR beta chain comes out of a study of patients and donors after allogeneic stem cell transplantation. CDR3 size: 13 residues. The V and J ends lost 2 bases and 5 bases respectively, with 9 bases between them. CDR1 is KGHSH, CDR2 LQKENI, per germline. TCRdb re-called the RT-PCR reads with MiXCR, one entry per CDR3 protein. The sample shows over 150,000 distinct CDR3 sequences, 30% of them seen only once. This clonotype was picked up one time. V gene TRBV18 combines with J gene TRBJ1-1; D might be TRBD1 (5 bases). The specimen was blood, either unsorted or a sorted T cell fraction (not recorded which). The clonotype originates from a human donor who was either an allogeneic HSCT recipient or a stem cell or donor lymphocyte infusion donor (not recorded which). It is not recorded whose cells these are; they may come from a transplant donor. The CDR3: CASSPEGQTEAFF. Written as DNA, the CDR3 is TGTGCCAGCTCACCAGAGGGGCAAACTGAAGCTTTCTTT.